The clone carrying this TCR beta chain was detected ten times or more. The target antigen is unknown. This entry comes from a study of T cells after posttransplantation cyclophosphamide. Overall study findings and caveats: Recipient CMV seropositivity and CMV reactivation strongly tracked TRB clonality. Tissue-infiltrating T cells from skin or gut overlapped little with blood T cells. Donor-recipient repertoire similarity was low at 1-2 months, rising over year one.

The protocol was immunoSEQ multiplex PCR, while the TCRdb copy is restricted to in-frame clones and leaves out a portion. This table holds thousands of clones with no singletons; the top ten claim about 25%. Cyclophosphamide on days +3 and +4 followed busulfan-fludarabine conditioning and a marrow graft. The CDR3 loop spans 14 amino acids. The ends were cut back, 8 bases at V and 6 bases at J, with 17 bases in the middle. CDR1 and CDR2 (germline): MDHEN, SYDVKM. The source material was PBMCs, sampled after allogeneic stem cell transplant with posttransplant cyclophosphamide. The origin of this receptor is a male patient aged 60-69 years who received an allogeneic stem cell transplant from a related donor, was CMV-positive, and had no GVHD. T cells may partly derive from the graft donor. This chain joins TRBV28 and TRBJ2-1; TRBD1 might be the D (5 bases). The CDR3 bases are TGTGCCAGCGATGGGGCCCTGTGGGGCAATGAGCAGTTCTTC. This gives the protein CASDGALWGNEQFF.